Detailed here is one T cell receptor beta chain. Antigen specificity is unknown. The same CDR3 arises from other DNA sequences in this sample as well. Sequencing was performed with immunoSEQ multiplex PCR; in TCRdb, only in-frame clones are kept and a portion is missing. The data contain about 2.4 million clones, 80% to 95% of them singletons. This record belongs to a study of shared clonotypes between healthy human individuals. Study-wide points: Compared with clonotypes that all four donors shared, non-shared clonotypes had lower generation probabilities.

The clonotype comes from a man aged 18-30 years in good health. Some clones in this sample may be carry-over from other donors' samples. Sequencing was performed on naive CD4+ T cells from PBMCs. Subset of the sample: CD45RA+ positively selected.

The CDR3 is CASSSSRYNEQFF. CDR3 DNA: TGTGCCAGCAGTTCATCGCGGTACAATGAGCAGTTCTTC. V gene TRBV28 combines with J gene TRBJ2-1; D unresolved. This CDR3 comprises 13 residues. Trimming left V 4 bases short and J 4 bases short, with 8 bases between. The germline V gene encodes CDR1 MDHEN and CDR2 SYDVKM.